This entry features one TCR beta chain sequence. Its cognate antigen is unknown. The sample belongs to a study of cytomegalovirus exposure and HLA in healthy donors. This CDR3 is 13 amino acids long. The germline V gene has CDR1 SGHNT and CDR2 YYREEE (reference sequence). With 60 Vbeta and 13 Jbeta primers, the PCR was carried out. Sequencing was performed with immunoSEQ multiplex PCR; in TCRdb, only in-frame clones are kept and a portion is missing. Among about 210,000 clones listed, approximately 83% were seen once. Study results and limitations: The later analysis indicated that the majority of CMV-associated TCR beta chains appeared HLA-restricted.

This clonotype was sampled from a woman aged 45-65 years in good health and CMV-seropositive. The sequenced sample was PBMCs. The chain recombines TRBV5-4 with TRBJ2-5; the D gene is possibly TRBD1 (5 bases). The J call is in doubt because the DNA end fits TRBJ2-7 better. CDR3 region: CASSLKGPDEQYF. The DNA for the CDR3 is TGTGCCAGCAGCTTGAAGGGGCCTGACGAGCAGTACTTC.